Reported below is one T cell receptor (beta chain). What it recognizes is unknown. The sorting of PBMCs gave CD4+ and CD8+ T cells. These data belong to a study of CD8+ T cells in alopecia areata. Background on the study: Treated individuals took tofacitinib by mouth, 5 to 10 mg twice daily.

Study-wide findings and caveats: Scalp lesions, especially in alopecia totalis/universalis, had higher clonality than normal scalp.

This CDR3 spans 12 amino acids. Germline CDR1 and CDR2: SQVTM and ANQGSEA. V was cut by 6 bases and J by 6 bases, with 15 bases left in between. RNA extraction and reverse transcription yielded cDNA as sequencing template. Produced via immunoSEQ multiplex PCR; TCRdb's table is partial and in-frame only. The sample records some 150,000 clones, around 58% being singletons. Sequenced material: CD4+ T cells sorted from blood, taken at week 0. This TCR was recovered from a human donor with alopecia areata. V is TRBV29-1 and J is TRBJ2-7; either TRBD1 or TRBD2 may fit D (6 bases each). The CDR3, as DNA: TGCAGCGTCGGGACTGGGGGGCGCGAGCAGTACTTC. Translating gives CSVGTGGREQYF.